Listed here is a single TCR beta chain. The assay was immunoSEQ multiplex PCR, and TCRdb's table has in-frame clones only and misses some. In the table there are 350,000 to 450,000 clones, 75% to 95% of which are singletons. The data were taken from a study of control samples from healthy donors and cancer patients. This TCR was recovered from a man aged 35 to 55 with head and neck cancer. Sample: PBMCs.

In DNA, the CDR3 is TGTGCCAGCTACCTTGAGACAGGGGGTGCCGGCACTGAAGCTTTCTTT. This translates into CASYLETGGAGTEAFF. This chain uses TRBV27 with TRBJ1-1; 9 bases match TRBD1. V shed 8 bases and J 4 bases; nucleotides not matched to a gene: 14. Per germline, CDR1 MNHEY and CDR2 SMNVEV (reference sequence). The CDR3 consists of 16 residues.